Presented here are 13 T cell receptor beta chains from one specimen sequenced in a study of T cells after yellow fever vaccination. MiXCR, run by TCRdb on the 5' RACE reads, gives a single entry per CDR3 protein. The sample has around 330,000 distinct CDR3 sequences; around 4% are singletons. The material was PBMCs, obtained on the day of the yellow fever booster vaccination. The receptors stem from a young man who received the YFV17D yellow fever vaccine.

At least ten counts were recorded for this clonotype. The rearrangement joins TRBV27 to TRBJ1-1; the D gene is possibly TRBD1 (6 bases). The CDR3 contains 15 residues. Germline lookup yields CDR1 MNHEY and CDR2 SMNVEV (reference sequence). Trimming stripped 2 bases from V and 1 base from J, with 11 bases between. The CDR3 spells CASSLLPGENTEAFF. In DNA form, the CDR3 reads TGTGCCAGCAGTTTACTGCCAGGGGAGAACACTGAAGCTTTCTTT.

This clonotype was counted between two and nine times. The chain's CDR3 is CASSQEGGTNEKLFF. CDR3 bases: TGTGCCAGCAGCCAAGAAGGGGGGACTAATGAAAAACTGTTTTTT. This rearrangement joins TRBV4-2 to TRBJ1-4; tentative D call: TRBD1 (6 bases). The ends were cut back, 0 bases at V and 2 bases at J, with 7 bases in the middle. Germline V lookup: CDR1 LGHNA, CDR2 YNFKEQ. The CDR3 length is 15 residues.

This clonotype has ten or more counts. The genes are TRBV4-1 and TRBJ1-2, with a weak D call TRBD1 (5 bases). CDR1 is MGHRA, CDR2 YSYEKL, per germline. V was pared by 4 bases and J by 8 bases, with 23 bases between. The CDR3 extends over 16 amino acids. The CDR3 region is CASSLSPRGDSPGYTF. The CDR3 DNA follows: TGCGCCAGCAGCCTAAGCCCCCGGGGCGATTCGCCCGGCTACACCTTC.

The V gene is TRBV6-5, the J gene TRBJ1-1; D perhaps matches TRBD1 (6 bases). The CDR3 loop spans 15 amino acids. The V gene's germline CDR1 is MNHEY and CDR2 SVGAGI. The germline V and J ends were trimmed by 7 bases and 1 base, with 16 bases remaining between them. CDR3 residues: CASTNPLTGNTEAFF. CDR3 in DNA: TGTGCCAGCACAAACCCCCTGACAGGGAACACTGAAGCTTTCTTT.

This chain joins TRBV12-3 or TRBV12-4 and TRBJ1-1, with D uncertain. The length of the CDR3 is 18 residues. The V end was cut by 8 bases, the J end by 1 base, with 26 bases between. The CDR3, as DNA: TGTGCCAGCTCCTCTCCGGGAGGATCAGGTCGGGCGAACACTGAAGCTTTCTTT. This sequence encodes CASSSPGGSGRANTEAFF.

This clonotype has a count of ten or more. The rearrangement uses TRBV7-2 and TRBJ2-7, with D possibly being TRBD1 or TRBD2 (5 bases each). Germline loops: CDR1 SGHTA, CDR2 FQGNSA. V gave up 5 bases and J gave up 2 bases, with 7 bases separating them. This CDR3 region has 12 residues. CDR3 sequence: CASSGGPYEQYF. The DNA for the CDR3 is TGTGCCAGCAGCGGGGGACCCTACGAGCAGTACTTC.

In its sample, this clonotype was seen a few times. V gene TRBV6-5 combines with J gene TRBJ1-5; D is possibly TRBD1 (5 bases). This CDR3 is 13 amino acids long. Germline values: CDR1 MNHEY, CDR2 SVGAGI. V lost 7 bases and J lost 4, with 11 bases in between. CDR3 bases: TGTGCCAGCACCGAGGGGTGGAATCAGCCCCAGCATTTT. Its protein product is CASTEGWNQPQHF.

This clonotype was seen ten or more times. J is TRBJ2-7 and V is TRBV18, with D perhaps matching TRBD2 (6 bases). The CDR3 totals 14 residues. Germline CDR1 reads KGHSH; CDR2 reads LQKENI. V gave up 2 bases and J gave up 3 bases, with 11 bases separating them. Here the CDR3 reads CASSPSEGGYEQYF. CDR3 bases: TGTGCCAGCTCACCATCCGAGGGAGGCTACGAGCAGTACTTC.

This clonotype was seen repeatedly, ten times or more. The V gene is TRBV5-1, the J gene TRBJ2-5, with 7 nucleotides matching TRBD1. CDR3 length: 17 amino acids. V lost 2 bases, J lost 2 bases, and 12 bases stayed unmatched. CDR1 and CDR2 from the germline V gene are SGHRS and YFSETQ. The CDR3, as DNA: TGCGCCAGCAGCTTCGAACCGGGACAGCCTACGCAAGAGACCCAGTACTTC. Its protein is CASSFEPGQPTQETQYF. Combining the CDR3 with reference TRBV5-1 and TRBJ2-5 gives the whole variable domain KAGVTQTPRYLIKTRGQQVTLSCSPISGHRSVSWYQQTPGQGLQFLFEYFSETQRNKGNFPGRFSGRQFSNSRSEMNVSTLELGDSALYLCASSFEPGQPTQETQYFGPGTRLLVL.

This clonotype was counted at least ten times. The CDR3 region is CASSSGQGSSPLHF. The CDR3 DNA is TGCGCCAGCAGCTCGGGACAGGGAAGCTCACCCCTCCACTTT. This chain links TRBV5-1 with TRBJ1-6; TRBD1 agrees at 9 bases. Germline lookup yields CDR1 SGHRS and CDR2 YFSETQ. V trimming: 3 bases; J trimming: 10 bases; junction bases outside the gene matches: 5. The CDR3 is 14 amino acids.

V gene TRBV5-1 combines with J gene TRBJ1-6; D is ambiguous. From germline, CDR1 is SGHRS and CDR2 YFSETQ. V lost 2 bases and J 7 bases, leaving 7 bases between the germline ends. The CDR3 covers 13 residues. The CDR3 DNA reads as TGCGCCAGCAGCTTCCTCGAGAATTCACCCCTCCACTTT. This gives the protein CASSFLENSPLHF.

There are a few counts of this clonotype. The rearrangement uses TRBV7-9 and TRBJ1-1, with D unresolved. Germline V gene sequence: CDR1 SEHNR, CDR2 FQNEAQ (reference sequence). This CDR3 has 14 residues. Trimming removed 1 base at V and 0 bases at J, with 6 bases between. Here the CDR3 reads CASSLVRVNTEAFF. The CDR3 DNA is TGTGCCAGCAGCTTAGTTCGGGTGAACACTGAAGCTTTCTTT.

This clonotype was recorded many times. The genes are TRBV7-9 and TRBJ1-5; no reliable D call. Germline V CDR1 and CDR2: SEHNR, FQNEAQ (reference sequence). The CDR3 runs to 12 residues. Deletions cut 4 bases from V and 7 bases from J, with 8 bases between. In DNA form, the CDR3 reads TGTGCCAGCAGCTCTTCCGAGCAGCCCCAGCATTTT. It encodes CASSSSEQPQHF.